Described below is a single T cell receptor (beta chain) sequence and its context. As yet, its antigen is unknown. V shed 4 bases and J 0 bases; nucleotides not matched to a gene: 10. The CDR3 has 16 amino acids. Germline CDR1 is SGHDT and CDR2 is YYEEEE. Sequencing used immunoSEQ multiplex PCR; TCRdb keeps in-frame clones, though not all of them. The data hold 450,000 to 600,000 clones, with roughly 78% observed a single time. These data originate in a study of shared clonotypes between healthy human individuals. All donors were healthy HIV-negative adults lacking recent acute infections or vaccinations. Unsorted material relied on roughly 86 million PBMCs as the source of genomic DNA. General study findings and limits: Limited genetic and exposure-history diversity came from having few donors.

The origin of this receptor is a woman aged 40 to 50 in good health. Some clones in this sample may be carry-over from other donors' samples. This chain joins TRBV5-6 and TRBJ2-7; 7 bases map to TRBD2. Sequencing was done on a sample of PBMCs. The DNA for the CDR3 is TGTGCCAGCAGCCCCTGGTGGCTAGCGGACTCCTACGAGCAGTACTTC. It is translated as CASSPWWLADSYEQYF.